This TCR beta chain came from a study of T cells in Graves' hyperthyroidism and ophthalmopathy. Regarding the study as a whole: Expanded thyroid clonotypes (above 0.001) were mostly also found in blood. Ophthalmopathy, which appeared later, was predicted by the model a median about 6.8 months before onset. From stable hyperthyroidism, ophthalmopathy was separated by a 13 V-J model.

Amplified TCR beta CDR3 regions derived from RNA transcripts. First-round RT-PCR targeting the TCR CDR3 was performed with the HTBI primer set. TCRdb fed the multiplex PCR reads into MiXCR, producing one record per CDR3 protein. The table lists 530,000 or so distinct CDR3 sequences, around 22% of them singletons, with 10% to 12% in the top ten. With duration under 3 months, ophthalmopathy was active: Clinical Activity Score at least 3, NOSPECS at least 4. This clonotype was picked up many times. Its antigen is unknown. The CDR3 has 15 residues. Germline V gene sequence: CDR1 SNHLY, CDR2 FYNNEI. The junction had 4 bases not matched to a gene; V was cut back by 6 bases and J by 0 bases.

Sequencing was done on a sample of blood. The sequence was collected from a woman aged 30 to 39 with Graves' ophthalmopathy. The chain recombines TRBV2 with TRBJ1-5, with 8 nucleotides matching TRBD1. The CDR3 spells CASRGDRISNQPQHF. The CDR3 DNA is TGTGCCAGCAGAGGGGACAGGATTAGCAATCAGCCCCAGCATTTT. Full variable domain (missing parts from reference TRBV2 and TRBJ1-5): EPEVTQTPSHQVTQMGQEVILRCVPISNHLYFYWYRQILGQKVEFLVSFYNNEISEKSEIFDDQFSVERPDGSNFTLKIRSTKLEDSAMYFCASRGDRISNQPQHFGDGTRLSIL.